The rows below give T cell receptor beta chains drawn from one sample of a study of blood T cell repertoires in COVID-19. The data were produced by immunoSEQ multiplex PCR, yet TCRdb's version contains in-frame clones alone and is incomplete. The profile shows roughly 250,000 clones, 82% of them singletons. The sequenced sample consisted of peripheral blood. These TCRs come from a woman aged 55-75 years with active or convalescent COVID-19. Both conserved end residues are part of each CDR3. D genes are given only for firm matches. Size values are once, few and many counts, or a class for expanded clones, and some rows have none.

d_gene: TRBD1
v_gene: TRBV11-2
j_gene: TRBJ2-6
abundance: -
CDR3nt: TGTGCCAGCAGCCCTAGGACAGGAGCCTCTGGGGCCAACGTCCTGACTTTC
CDR3aa: CASSPRTGASGANVLTF

d_gene: -
v_gene: TRBV9
j_gene: TRBJ2-2
abundance: -
CDR3nt: TGTGCCAGCAGCAAAACAGCCTTCACCGGGGAGCTGTTTTTT
CDR3aa: CASSKTAFTGELFF

d_gene: TRBD1
v_gene: TRBV30
j_gene: TRBJ1-2
abundance: -
CDR3nt: TGTGCCTGGGGTCACCGGGACAGGGGGCCCCACTATGGCTACACCTTC
CDR3aa: CAWGHRDRGPHYGYTF

d_gene: TRBD1
v_gene: TRBV19
j_gene: TRBJ1-6
abundance: -
CDR3nt: TGTGCCAGTAGTATAGGGAACAGGGGGTATAATTCACCCCTCCACTTT
CDR3aa: CASSIGNRGYNSPLHF

d_gene: TRBD2
v_gene: TRBV27
j_gene: TRBJ2-7
abundance: -
CDR3nt: TGTGCCAGCGCTTGGGGGGGGGTTGATCGCTACGAGCAGTACTTC
CDR3aa: CASAWGGVDRYEQYF

d_gene: TRBD1
v_gene: TRBV9
j_gene: TRBJ2-1
abundance: -
CDR3nt: TGTGCCAGCAGTGGGACGCGGACAGGGCTGAACAATGAGCAGTTCTTC
CDR3aa: CASSGTRTGLNNEQFF

d_gene: TRBD2
v_gene: TRBV5-1
j_gene: TRBJ2-5
abundance: -
CDR3nt: TGCGCCAGCAGCTTGGATAGCGGGCGCCAAGAGACCCAGTACTTC
CDR3aa: CASSLDSGRQETQYF

d_gene: -
v_gene: TRBV30
j_gene: TRBJ1-5
abundance: -
CDR3nt: TGTGCCTGGAGTGTACAAGGTAGCGTCGGGGGAAAGCAGCCCCAGCATTTT
CDR3aa: CAWSVQGSVGGKQPQHF

d_gene: TRBD1
v_gene: TRBV10-3
j_gene: TRBJ1-4
abundance: -
CDR3nt: TGTGCCATCAGTCAACAGGGGGAAAAACTGTTTTTT
CDR3aa: CAISQQGEKLFF

d_gene: -
v_gene: TRBV18
j_gene: TRBJ1-1
abundance: -
CDR3nt: TGTGCCAGCTCACCAGGGGCCCACTCGAACACTGAAGCTTTCTTT
CDR3aa: CASSPGAHSNTEAFF

d_gene: -
v_gene: TRBV2
j_gene: TRBJ2-7
abundance: -
CDR3nt: TGTGCCAGCGAGAACAGAGAGAACGAGCAGTACTTC
CDR3aa: CASENRENEQYF

d_gene: -
v_gene: TRBV5-8
j_gene: TRBJ2-5
abundance: -
CDR3nt: TGTGCCAGCAGCAGGACAGGGCGGGGGGAGACCCAGTACTTC
CDR3aa: CASSRTGRGETQYF

d_gene: TRBD2
v_gene: TRBV30
j_gene: TRBJ2-5
abundance: -
CDR3nt: TGTGCCTGGAGTCCATCAGGGCTAGCGGGACAAGAGACCCAGTACTTC
CDR3aa: CAWSPSGLAGQETQYF

d_gene: -
v_gene: TRBV7-8
j_gene: TRBJ1-6
abundance: -
CDR3nt: TGTGCCAGCAGCCCGGTCTGGGGGACTAAGAATTCACCCCTCCACTTT
CDR3aa: CASSPVWGTKNSPLHF

d_gene: -
v_gene: TRBV1
j_gene: TRBJ2-5
abundance: -
CDR3nt: TGCACCAGCAGCCAGAGGGGGAGGGGGGCCCAAGAGACCCAGTACTTC
CDR3aa: CTSSQRGRGAQETQYF

d_gene: -
v_gene: TRBV13
j_gene: TRBJ2-3
abundance: -
CDR3nt: TGTGCCAGCAGCTTGGGCCAGCTCACGGATACGCAGTATTTT
CDR3aa: CASSLGQLTDTQYF

d_gene: TRBD2
v_gene: TRBV7-8
j_gene: TRBJ2-7
abundance: many
CDR3nt: TGTGCCAGCACGGCTAGCGGGGGCCACTCCTACGAGCAGTACTTC
CDR3aa: CASTASGGHSYEQYF

d_gene: -
v_gene: TRBV5-6
j_gene: TRBJ2-1
abundance: -
CDR3nt: TGTGCCAGCAGCTTGGCGACAGAGCAGTTCTTC
CDR3aa: CASSLATEQFF

d_gene: TRBD1
v_gene: TRBV27
j_gene: TRBJ1-2
abundance: -
CDR3nt: TGTGCCAGCAGTTTGGGAATAACAGGGGGCCCTGGCTACACCTTC
CDR3aa: CASSLGITGGPGYTF

d_gene: -
v_gene: TRBV29-1
j_gene: TRBJ1-2
abundance: -
CDR3nt: TGCAGCGTTGACAGGGAATTGGGCCCTAACTATGGCTACACCTTC
CDR3aa: CSVDRELGPNYGYTF

d_gene: -
v_gene: TRBV5-4
j_gene: TRBJ2-1
abundance: once
CDR3nt: TGTGCCAGCAGCTTGGCCGAGGGAGTTGAGCAGTTCTTC
CDR3aa: CASSLAEGVEQFF

d_gene: TRBD2
v_gene: TRBV7-6
j_gene: TRBJ2-2
abundance: -
CDR3nt: TGTGCCAGCAGGCGGACTGGGGGGGACCCCGGCGCCGGGGAGCTGTTTTTT
CDR3aa: CASRRTGGDPGAGELFF

d_gene: TRBD2
v_gene: TRBV19
j_gene: TRBJ2-1
abundance: -
CDR3nt: TGTGCCAGTAGTATATCCCACCGGGAGCTAGCGGGGGGCAATGAGCAGTTCTTC
CDR3aa: CASSISHRELAGGNEQFF

d_gene: -
v_gene: TRBV11-2
j_gene: TRBJ2-7
abundance: -
CDR3nt: TGTGCCAGCAGCTTAGCCTGGCATGGGGGGAACGAGCAGTACTTC
CDR3aa: CASSLAWHGGNEQYF

d_gene: TRBD2
v_gene: TRBV7-6
j_gene: TRBJ2-3
abundance: -
CDR3nt: TGTGCCAGCAGCTCCAGACTAGCGGGGGCCGGCGGAACAGATACGCAGTATTTT
CDR3aa: CASSSRLAGAGGTDTQYF

d_gene: TRBD2
v_gene: TRBV27
j_gene: TRBJ2-7
abundance: -
CDR3nt: TGTGCCAGCAGTTTATACCCCCCTAGCGGGGGTGCCTACGAGCAGTACTTC
CDR3aa: CASSLYPPSGGAYEQYF

d_gene: TRBD2
v_gene: TRBV10-2
j_gene: TRBJ2-1
abundance: -
CDR3nt: TGCGCCAGCAGCCTGACTAGCGGGGGGGAGAGGTCCTACAATGAGCAGTTCTTC
CDR3aa: CASSLTSGGERSYNEQFF

d_gene: TRBD1
v_gene: TRBV9
j_gene: TRBJ1-3
abundance: -
CDR3nt: TGTGCCAGCAGCAGACAGGGGAGCGGAAACACCATATATTTT
CDR3aa: CASSRQGSGNTIYF

d_gene: -
v_gene: TRBV30
j_gene: TRBJ1-5
abundance: -
CDR3nt: TGTGCCTGGAGTGTAGCCAGCAATCAGCCCCAGCATTTT
CDR3aa: CAWSVASNQPQHF

d_gene: TRBD1
v_gene: TRBV12-3/TRBV12-4
j_gene: TRBJ2-1
abundance: -
CDR3nt: TGTGCCAGCACCCAGACAGGGGGGGATGAGCAGTTCTTC
CDR3aa: CASTQTGGDEQFF

d_gene: TRBD2
v_gene: TRBV7-2
j_gene: TRBJ2-5
abundance: -
CDR3nt: TGTGCCAGCAGCTTATCGAGCGGGGGGTATGGGACCCAGTACTTC
CDR3aa: CASSLSSGGYGTQYF

d_gene: -
v_gene: TRBV19
j_gene: TRBJ1-5
abundance: -
CDR3nt: TGTGCCAGTAGTTCGTCCGGGGTGCGCAATCAGCCCCAGCATTTT
CDR3aa: CASSSSGVRNQPQHF

d_gene: -
v_gene: TRBV3-1/TRBV3-2
j_gene: TRBJ2-7
abundance: -
CDR3nt: TGTGCCAGCAGCCAAGATGGACAGCTCTCCCTCAAGCAGTACTTC
CDR3aa: CASSQDGQLSLKQYF

d_gene: TRBD1
v_gene: TRBV19
j_gene: TRBJ1-6
abundance: -
CDR3nt: TGTGCCAGTAGTTTTCAGGGGGCCAATAATTCACCCCTCCACTTT
CDR3aa: CASSFQGANNSPLHF

d_gene: -
v_gene: TRBV21-1
j_gene: TRBJ1-3
abundance: -
CDR3nt: TGTGCCAGCAGCAGAAGACAGGGCTCTGGAAACACCATATATTTT
CDR3aa: CASSRRQGSGNTIYF

d_gene: -
v_gene: TRBV21-1
j_gene: TRBJ2-1
abundance: -
CDR3nt: TGTGCCAGCAGCCGGACTAGCGGGGGACGCAATGAGCAGTTCTTC
CDR3aa: CASSRTSGGRNEQFF

d_gene: TRBD1
v_gene: TRBV5-4
j_gene: TRBJ1-4
abundance: -
CDR3nt: TGTGCCAGCAGCCCGGGACAGTCAAATGAAAAACTGTTTTTT
CDR3aa: CASSPGQSNEKLFF

d_gene: TRBD1
v_gene: TRBV23-1
j_gene: TRBJ1-2
abundance: -
CDR3nt: TGCGCCAGCAGTCCCCAAGGGACAGGGGGTGGGTATGGCTACACCTTC
CDR3aa: CASSPQGTGGGYGYTF

d_gene: TRBD1
v_gene: TRBV5-4
j_gene: TRBJ1-2
abundance: -
CDR3nt: TGTGCCAGCACTCGTACCGGGACAGGGGGCAGCTACACCTTC
CDR3aa: CASTRTGTGGSYTF

d_gene: TRBD1
v_gene: TRBV27
j_gene: TRBJ1-3
abundance: -
CDR3nt: TGTGCCAGCAGACCGGGACAGGGGGCTCCCTCTGGAAACACCATATATTTT
CDR3aa: CASRPGQGAPSGNTIYF

d_gene: TRBD2
v_gene: TRBV5-1
j_gene: TRBJ2-3
abundance: -
CDR3nt: TGCGCCAGCAGCCCCTCCTTGGCTAGCGGGGGTTCTCATACGCAGTATTTT
CDR3aa: CASSPSLASGGSHTQYF

d_gene: -
v_gene: TRBV18
j_gene: TRBJ2-2
abundance: -
CDR3nt: TGTGCCAGCTCACCTACGCGGACCGGGGAGCTGTTTTTT
CDR3aa: CASSPTRTGELFF

d_gene: -
v_gene: TRBV19
j_gene: TRBJ1-2
abundance: -
CDR3nt: TGTGCCAGTAGTATCTTGTGGAGGCAGGATGGCTACACCTTC
CDR3aa: CASSILWRQDGYTF

d_gene: -
v_gene: TRBV11-2
j_gene: TRBJ1-1
abundance: few
CDR3nt: TGTGCCAGCAGCTTAGGGACAACAAGCGCTGAAGCTTTCTTT
CDR3aa: CASSLGTTSAEAFF

d_gene: -
v_gene: TRBV5-4
j_gene: TRBJ1-6
abundance: few
CDR3nt: TGTGCCAGCAGCTTGTCTCTGTATGATAATTCACCCCTCCACTTT
CDR3aa: CASSLSLYDNSPLHF

d_gene: TRBD1
v_gene: TRBV29-1
j_gene: TRBJ2-3
abundance: -
CDR3nt: TGCAGCGTCCCCGACAGGGTGGTCACAGATACGCAGTATTTT
CDR3aa: CSVPDRVVTDTQYF

d_gene: -
v_gene: TRBV19
j_gene: TRBJ2-6
abundance: -
CDR3nt: TGTGCCAGTAGTATCTTCACGAGCTCTGGGGCCAACGTCCTGACTTTC
CDR3aa: CASSIFTSSGANVLTF

d_gene: TRBD1
v_gene: TRBV6-5
j_gene: TRBJ1-6
abundance: -
CDR3nt: TGTGCCAGCAGCCGACAGGGCCCTCTAAATTCACCCCTCCACTTT
CDR3aa: CASSRQGPLNSPLHF

d_gene: TRBD1
v_gene: TRBV5-1
j_gene: TRBJ1-2
abundance: -
CDR3nt: TGCGCCAGCAGGAGAGTCGGGACAGGGGGCGCCGAAGCGGGCTACACCTTC
CDR3aa: CASRRVGTGGAEAGYTF

d_gene: -
v_gene: TRBV6-5
j_gene: TRBJ2-1
abundance: -
CDR3nt: TGTGCCAGCAGTTACGGGGCGACCTCCTACAATGAGCAGTTCTTC
CDR3aa: CASSYGATSYNEQFF

d_gene: -
v_gene: TRBV4-1
j_gene: TRBJ1-2
abundance: once
CDR3nt: TGCGCCAGCAGCCAAGACCCCGGGGGAGGGGCCAACTATGGCTACACCTTC
CDR3aa: CASSQDPGGGANYGYTF

d_gene: TRBD1
v_gene: TRBV9
j_gene: TRBJ1-5
abundance: -
CDR3nt: TGTGCCAGCAGCGCGGGGACAGGAAGGGGTCAGCCCCAGCATTTT
CDR3aa: CASSAGTGRGQPQHF

d_gene: -
v_gene: TRBV7-8
j_gene: TRBJ2-6
abundance: -
CDR3nt: TGTGCCAGCAGCCGGAGCGATGCTGGGGCCAACGTCCTGACTTTC
CDR3aa: CASSRSDAGANVLTF